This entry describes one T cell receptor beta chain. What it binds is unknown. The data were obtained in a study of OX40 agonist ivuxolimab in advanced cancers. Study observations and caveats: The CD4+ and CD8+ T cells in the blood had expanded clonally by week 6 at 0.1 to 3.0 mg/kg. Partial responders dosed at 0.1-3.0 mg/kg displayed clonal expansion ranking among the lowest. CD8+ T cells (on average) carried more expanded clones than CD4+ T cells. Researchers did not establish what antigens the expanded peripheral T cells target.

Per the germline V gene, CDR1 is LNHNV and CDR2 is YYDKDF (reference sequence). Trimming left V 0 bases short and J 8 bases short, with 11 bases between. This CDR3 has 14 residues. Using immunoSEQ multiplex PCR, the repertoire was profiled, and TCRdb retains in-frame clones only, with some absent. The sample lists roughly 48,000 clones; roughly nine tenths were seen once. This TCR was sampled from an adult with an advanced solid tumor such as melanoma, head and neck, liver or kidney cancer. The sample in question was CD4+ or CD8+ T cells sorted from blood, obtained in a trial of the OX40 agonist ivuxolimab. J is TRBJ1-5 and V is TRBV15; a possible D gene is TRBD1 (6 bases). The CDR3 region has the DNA TGTGCCACCAGCAGAGATAGGGGGTTGGAGCCCCAGCATTTT. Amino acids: CATSRDRGLEPQHF. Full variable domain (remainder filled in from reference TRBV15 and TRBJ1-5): DAMVIQNPRYQVTQFGKPVTLSCSQTLNHNVMYWYQQKSSQAPKLLFHYYDKDFNNEADTPDNFQSRRPNTSFCFLDIRSPGLGDTAMYLCATSRDRGLEPQHFGDGTRLSIL.